This T cell receptor beta chain was observed in a study of cytomegalovirus exposure and HLA in healthy donors. Overall study context: The study placed 70% to 85% of its 398 genotyped donors in the Caucasian-associated ancestry cluster.

V dropped 0 bases and J dropped 4; count of bases not matched to a gene: 4. Germline lookup yields CDR1 LGHNA and CDR2 YSLEER. This CDR3 has 17 amino acids. General study findings and limits: The study put 150 or so TCR beta chains on its list as cytomegalovirus-associated. The later analysis indicated that the majority of CMV-associated TCR beta chains appeared HLA-restricted. Highly shared variants forming one cluster were likely a sequencing artifact.

With 60 Vbeta and 13 Jbeta primers, the PCR was carried out. Sequenced by immunoSEQ multiplex PCR; TCRdb stores in-frame clones only, minus some. This sample has about 150,000 clones; 65% to 85% occur once, and the top ten carry around 3.2%. Turning to this clone: Its specificity is unknown.

The receptor comes from a woman in her forties or fifties in good health and CMV-seropositive. The sample consisted of PBMCs. This sequence joins TRBV4-3 and TRBJ2-3; 13 nucleotides match TRBD2. The CDR3 loop is CASSQDGTSGGADTQYF. In DNA, the CDR3 is TGCGCCAGCAGCCAAGATGGCACTAGCGGGGGGGCAGATACGCAGTATTTT.